This T cell receptor (beta chain) originates from a study of blood T cells in healthy people across ages. Sample-barcoded 5' priming and a J-beta primer mix drove a second PCR of roughly 6 to 12 cycles. Each CDR3 protein gets one entry after TCRdb re-called the 5' RACE reads with MiXCR. There are roughly 1,800,000 distinct CDR3 sequences in the sample; 49% occur only once, and less than 2.5% lies in the top ten. From germline, CDR1 is LGHNA and CDR2 YSLEER. J lost 5 bases, V lost 0 bases, and 9 bases had no gene match. The CDR3 totals 16 residues. Sequencing was carried out using blood. V gene TRBV4-3 combines with J gene TRBJ1-2; TRBD1 aligns across 7 bases. The TCR sequence derives from a middle-aged woman in good health. CDR3 sequence (DNA): TGCGCCAGCAGCCAAGAGCTGAGGGGGCAAGGGTATGGCTACACCTTC. Protein sequence: CASSQELRGQGYGYTF.